This TCR beta chain came from a study of CD8+ T cells in alopecia areata. TCR sequencing used cDNA made by reverse transcription of extracted RNA. Generated by immunoSEQ multiplex PCR, the TCRdb table keeps only in-frame clones and is missing some. The table includes around 190,000 clones, about 61% detected once. Trimming shortened V by 0 bases and J by 4 bases, and 8 bases separated the two germline ends. The CDR3 totals 14 residues. The germline V gene has CDR1 SGHRS and CDR2 YFSETQ. This clonotype was sampled from a human donor in good health. The sample was CD8+ T cells sorted from blood. V gene TRBV5-1 combines with J gene TRBJ2-1; D is undetermined. Written as DNA, the CDR3 is TGCGCCAGCAGCTTGGTCGGAGCTTACAATGAGCAGTTCTTC. Protein sequence: CASSLVGAYNEQFF.